This TCR beta chain was sequenced for a study of blood T cell repertoires in COVID-19. The CDR3 is made up of 13 amino acids. Unmatched junction bases numbered 6, after V lost 7 bases and J lost 4 bases. Germline CDR1 is MNHEY and CDR2 is SMNVEV (reference sequence). Repertoires were generated with immunoSEQ multiplex PCR, while TCRdb's copy carries only in-frame clones and drops some. The table has almost 200,000 clones, approximately 88% seen once; the top ten hold about 8.8%. This TCR derives from a woman younger than 30 who had recovered from COVID-19. Input material: PBMCs or T cells enriched from blood (not recorded which). J is TRBJ1-1 and V is TRBV27, with TRBD1 matching over 7 bases. In DNA form, the CDR3 reads TGTGCCAGCAATCCGACAGGGATCACTGAAGCTTTCTTT. Amino acid sequence: CASNPTGITEAFF.